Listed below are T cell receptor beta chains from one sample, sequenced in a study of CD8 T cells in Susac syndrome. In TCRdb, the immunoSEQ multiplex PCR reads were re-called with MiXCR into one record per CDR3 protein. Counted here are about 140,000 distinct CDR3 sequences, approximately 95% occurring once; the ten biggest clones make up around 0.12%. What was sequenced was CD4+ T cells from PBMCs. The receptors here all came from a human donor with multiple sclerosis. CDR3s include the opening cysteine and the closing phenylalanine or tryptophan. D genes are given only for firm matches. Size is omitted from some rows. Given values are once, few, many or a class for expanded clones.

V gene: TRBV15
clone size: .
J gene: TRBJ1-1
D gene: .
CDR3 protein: CATSRDLRGNTEAFF
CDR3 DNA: TGTGCCACCAGCAGAGATCTTAGGGGGAACACTGAAGCTTTCTTT

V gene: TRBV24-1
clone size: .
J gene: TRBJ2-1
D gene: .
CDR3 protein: CATSDSTKQFF
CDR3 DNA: TGTGCCACCAGTGATTCGACCAAGCAGTTCTTC

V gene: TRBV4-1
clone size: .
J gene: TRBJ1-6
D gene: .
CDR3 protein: CASSQYSGIQSSPLHF
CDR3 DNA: TGCGCCAGCAGCCAATACTCCGGGATCCAGAGTTCACCCCTCCACTTT

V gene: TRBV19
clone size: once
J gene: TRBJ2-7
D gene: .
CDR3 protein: CASSNKYEQYF
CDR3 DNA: TGTGCCAGTAGCAACAAATACGAGCAGTACTTC

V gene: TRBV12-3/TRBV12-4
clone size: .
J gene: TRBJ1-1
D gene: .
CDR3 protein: CASSARLSRGTEAFF
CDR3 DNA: TGTGCCAGCAGTGCACGCCTCTCCCGGGGGACTGAAGCTTTCTTT

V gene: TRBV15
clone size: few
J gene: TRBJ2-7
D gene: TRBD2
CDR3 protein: CATSGRAGASEQYF
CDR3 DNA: TGTGCCACCAGCGGGCGAGCGGGAGCCAGTGAGCAGTACTTT

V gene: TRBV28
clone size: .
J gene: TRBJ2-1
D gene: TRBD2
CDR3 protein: CASSGGTSGTYNEQFF
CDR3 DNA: TGTGCCAGCAGTGGGGGGACTAGCGGAACCTACAATGAGCAGTTCTTC

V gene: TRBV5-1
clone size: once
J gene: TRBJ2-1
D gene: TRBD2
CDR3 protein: CASSWNRDYSIF
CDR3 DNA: TGCGCCAGCAGCTGGAACCGGGACTATAGCATCTTC

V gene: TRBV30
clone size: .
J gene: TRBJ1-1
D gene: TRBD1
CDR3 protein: CAWSVYRGVAEAFF
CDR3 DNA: TGTGCCTGGAGTGTATACAGGGGCGTCGCTGAAGCTTTCTTT

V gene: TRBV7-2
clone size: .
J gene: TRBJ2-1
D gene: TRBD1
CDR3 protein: CASSADRGRWNEQFF
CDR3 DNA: TGTGCCAGCAGCGCGGACAGGGGGCGTTGGAATGAGCAGTTCTTC

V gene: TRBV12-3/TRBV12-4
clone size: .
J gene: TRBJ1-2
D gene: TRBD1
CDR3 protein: CASRRPGTGILGYTF
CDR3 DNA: TGTGCCAGCAGACGTCCCGGGACAGGGATTCTTGGCTACACCTTC

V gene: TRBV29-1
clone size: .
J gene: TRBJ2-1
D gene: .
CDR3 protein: CSVDGSSYNEQFF
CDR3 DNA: TGCAGCGTTGACGGAAGCTCCTACAATGAGCAGTTCTTC

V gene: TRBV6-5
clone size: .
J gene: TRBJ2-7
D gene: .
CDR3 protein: CASSYGHSYEQYF
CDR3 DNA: TGTGCCAGCAGTTACGGGCACTCCTACGAGCAGTACTTC

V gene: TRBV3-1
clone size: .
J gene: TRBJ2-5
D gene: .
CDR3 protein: CASSQDWRGQETQYF
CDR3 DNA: TGTGCCAGCAGCCAAGATTGGCGGGGCCAAGAGACCCAGTACTTC

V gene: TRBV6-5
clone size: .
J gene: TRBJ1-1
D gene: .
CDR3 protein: CASSTGLPDTEAFF
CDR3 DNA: TGTGCCAGCAGTACTGGACTACCGGACACTGAAGCTTTCTTT

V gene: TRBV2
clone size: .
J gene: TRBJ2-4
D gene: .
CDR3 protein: CASKDGHIAKNIQYF
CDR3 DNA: TGTGCCAGCAAGGACGGGCACATAGCCAAAAACATTCAGTACTTC

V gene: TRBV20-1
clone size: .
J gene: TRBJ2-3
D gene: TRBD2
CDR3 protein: CSASCPGTSCSTDTQYF
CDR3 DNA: TGCAGTGCTAGTTGTCCCGGGACTAGTTGTAGCACAGATACGCAGTATTTT

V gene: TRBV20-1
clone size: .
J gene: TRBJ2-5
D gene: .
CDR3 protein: CSASIETQYF
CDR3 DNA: TGCAGTGCTAGTATCGAGACCCAGTACTTC

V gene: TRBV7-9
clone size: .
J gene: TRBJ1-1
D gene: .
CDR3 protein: CASSVARDTEAFF
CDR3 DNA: TGTGCCAGCAGCGTCGCGAGGGACACTGAAGCTTTCTTT

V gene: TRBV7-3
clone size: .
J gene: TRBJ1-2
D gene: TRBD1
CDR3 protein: CASSFQRQGISF
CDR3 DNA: TGTGCCAGCAGCTTCCAAAGACAGGGGATTTCCTTC

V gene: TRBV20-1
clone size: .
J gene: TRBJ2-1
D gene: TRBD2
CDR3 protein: CSVQGPSGGPNEQFF
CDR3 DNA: TGCAGTGTTCAGGGGCCAAGCGGGGGGCCTAATGAGCAGTTCTTC

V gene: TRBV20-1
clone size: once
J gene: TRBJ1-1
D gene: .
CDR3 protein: CSARPDGRNTEAFF
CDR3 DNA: TGCAGTGCTAGGCCGGACGGCAGGAACACTGAAGCTTTCTTT

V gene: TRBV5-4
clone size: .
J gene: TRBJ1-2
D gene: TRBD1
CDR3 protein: CASSFGQGANGLGYTF
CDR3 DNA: TGTGCCAGCAGTTTTGGACAGGGGGCGAACGGCCTCGGCTACACCTTC

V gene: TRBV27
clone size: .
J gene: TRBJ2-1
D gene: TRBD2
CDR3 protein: CASSFSKTSGSPSEQFF
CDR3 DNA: TGTGCCAGCAGTTTTTCCAAGACTAGCGGGAGTCCCAGTGAGCAGTTCTTC

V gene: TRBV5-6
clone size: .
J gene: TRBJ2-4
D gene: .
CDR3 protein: CASAAGATKNIQYF
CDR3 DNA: TGTGCCAGCGCCGCGGGTGCGACCAAAAACATTCAGTACTTC

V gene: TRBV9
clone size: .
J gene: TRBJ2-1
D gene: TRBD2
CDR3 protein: CASSVGLAGGPQNEQFF
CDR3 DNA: TGTGCCAGCAGCGTCGGACTAGCGGGAGGGCCTCAGAATGAGCAGTTCTTC

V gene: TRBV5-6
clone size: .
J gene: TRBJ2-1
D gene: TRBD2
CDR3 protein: CASSTGLAGDEQFF
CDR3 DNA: TGTGCCAGCAGCACGGGACTAGCGGGGGATGAGCAGTTCTTC

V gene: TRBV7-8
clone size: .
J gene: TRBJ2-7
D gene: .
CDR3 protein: CASSLGGVSEQYF
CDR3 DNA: TGTGCCAGCAGCTTAGGCGGGGTTTCCGAGCAGTACTTC

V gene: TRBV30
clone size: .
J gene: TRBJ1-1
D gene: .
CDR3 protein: CAWKGQVNTEAFF
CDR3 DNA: TGTGCCTGGAAGGGGCAAGTGAACACTGAAGCTTTCTTT

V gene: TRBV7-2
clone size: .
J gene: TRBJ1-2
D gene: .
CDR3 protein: CASSLQRGGLGNYGYTF
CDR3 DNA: TGTGCCAGCAGCTTGCAAAGGGGGGGCCTTGGAAACTATGGCTACACCTTC

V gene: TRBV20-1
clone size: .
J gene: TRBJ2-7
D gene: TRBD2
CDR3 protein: CSARWLADSSYEQYF
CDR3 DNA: TGCAGTGCTAGGTGGCTAGCGGATAGCTCCTACGAGCAGTACTTC

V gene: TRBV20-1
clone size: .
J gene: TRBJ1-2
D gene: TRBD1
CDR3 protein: CSADRGFANYGYTF
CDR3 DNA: TGCAGTGCTGACAGGGGGTTTGCTAACTATGGCTACACCTTC

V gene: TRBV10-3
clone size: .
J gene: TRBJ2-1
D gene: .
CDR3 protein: CANRRAGQGHEQFF
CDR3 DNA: TGTGCCAACCGGAGAGCGGGACAAGGGCATGAGCAGTTCTTC

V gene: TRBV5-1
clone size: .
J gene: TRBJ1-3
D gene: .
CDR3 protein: CASSLAQGTPGNTIYF
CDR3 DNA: TGCGCCAGCAGCTTGGCGCAGGGAACCCCTGGAAACACCATATATTTT

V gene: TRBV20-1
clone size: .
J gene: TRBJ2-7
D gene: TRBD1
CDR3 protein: CSARDGRGSEQYF
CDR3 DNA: TGCAGTGCTAGAGACGGCAGGGGGAGCGAGCAGTACTTC

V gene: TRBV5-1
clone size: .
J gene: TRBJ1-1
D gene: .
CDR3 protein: CASSSEPGRRNTEAFF
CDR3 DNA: TGCGCCAGCAGCTCAGAACCCGGGCGGAGAAACACTGAAGCTTTCTTT

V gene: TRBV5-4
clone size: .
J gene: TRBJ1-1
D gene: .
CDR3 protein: CASSLPGGEAFF
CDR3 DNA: TGTGCCAGCAGCTTGCCTGGGGGTGAAGCTTTCTTT

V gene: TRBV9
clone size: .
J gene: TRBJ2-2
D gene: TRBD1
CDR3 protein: CASRATGVNTGELFF
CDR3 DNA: TGTGCCAGCCGTGCGACAGGGGTGAACACCGGGGAGCTGTTTTTT

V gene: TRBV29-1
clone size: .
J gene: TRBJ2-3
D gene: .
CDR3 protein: CSVENGDRGFTDTQYF
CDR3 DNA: TGCAGCGTGGAGAACGGGGATCGGGGTTTCACAGATACGCAGTATTTT

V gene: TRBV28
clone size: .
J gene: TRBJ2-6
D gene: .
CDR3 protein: CASSGESSGANVLTF
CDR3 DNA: TGTGCCAGCAGTGGAGAGAGCTCTGGGGCCAACGTCCTGACTTTC

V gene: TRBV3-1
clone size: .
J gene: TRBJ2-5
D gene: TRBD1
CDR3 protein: CASSQGGQQQETQYF
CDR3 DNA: TGTGCCAGCAGCCAAGGGGGACAGCAACAAGAGACCCAGTACTTC

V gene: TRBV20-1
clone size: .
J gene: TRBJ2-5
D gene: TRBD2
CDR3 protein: CSARLSGGADRRRSQYF
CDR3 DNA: TGCAGTGCTAGGTTGAGCGGGGGGGCCGATCGGAGGAGGTCCCAGTACTTC

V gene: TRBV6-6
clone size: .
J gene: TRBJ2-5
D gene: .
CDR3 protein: CASSYRDSETQYF
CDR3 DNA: TGTGCCAGCAGCTATAGGGATAGCGAGACCCAGTACTTC

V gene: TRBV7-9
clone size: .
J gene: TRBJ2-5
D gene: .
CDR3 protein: CASSSAGQGLRETQYF
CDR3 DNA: TGTGCCAGCAGTTCCGCCGGGCAGGGCCTGAGAGAGACCCAGTACTTC

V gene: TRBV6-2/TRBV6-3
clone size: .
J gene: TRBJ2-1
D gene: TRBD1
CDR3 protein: CASSPRDRVYNEQFF
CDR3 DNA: TGTGCCAGCAGTCCCCGGGACAGGGTATACAATGAGCAGTTCTTC

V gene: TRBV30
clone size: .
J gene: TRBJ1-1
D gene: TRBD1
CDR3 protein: CAWSRDRNTEAFF
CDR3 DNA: TGTGCCTGGTCCCGGGACAGGAACACTGAAGCTTTCTTT

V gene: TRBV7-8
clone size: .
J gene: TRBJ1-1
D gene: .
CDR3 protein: CASSLYRLDTEAFF
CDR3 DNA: TGTGCCAGCAGCTTATACAGGCTCGACACTGAAGCTTTCTTT

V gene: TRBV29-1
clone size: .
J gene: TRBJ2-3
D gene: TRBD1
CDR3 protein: CSSKPMGQGRGAQYF
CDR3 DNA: TGCAGCTCCAAACCTATGGGACAGGGTAGAGGAGCGCAGTATTTT

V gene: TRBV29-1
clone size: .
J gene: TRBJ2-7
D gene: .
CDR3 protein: CSVEVAAGRSYEQYF
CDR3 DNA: TGCAGCGTTGAAGTCGCGGCAGGACGCTCCTACGAGCAGTACTTC

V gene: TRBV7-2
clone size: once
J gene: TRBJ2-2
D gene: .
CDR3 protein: CASSLGRPTGELFF
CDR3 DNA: TGTGCCAGCAGCTTAGGCAGGCCCACCGGGGAGCTGTTTTTT

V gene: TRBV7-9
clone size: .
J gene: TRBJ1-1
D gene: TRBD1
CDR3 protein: CASSFGTANTEAFF
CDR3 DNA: TGTGCCAGCAGCTTTGGGACAGCCAACACTGAAGCTTTCTTT

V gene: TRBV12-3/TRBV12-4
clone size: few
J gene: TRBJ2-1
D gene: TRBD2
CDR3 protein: CASSLAGGYNEQFF
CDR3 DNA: TGTGCCAGCTCCTTAGCGGGAGGCTACAATGAGCAGTTCTTC

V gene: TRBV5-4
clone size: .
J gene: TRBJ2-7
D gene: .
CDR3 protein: CASSSPGQGWYEQYF
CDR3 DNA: TGTGCCAGCAGCTCTCCTGGTCAGGGCTGGTACGAGCAGTACTTC

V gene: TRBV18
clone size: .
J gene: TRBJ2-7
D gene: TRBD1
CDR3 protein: CASRQGDEQYF
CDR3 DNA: TGTGCCAGCCGACAGGGGGACGAGCAGTACTTC

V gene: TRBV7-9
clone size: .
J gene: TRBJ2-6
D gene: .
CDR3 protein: CASSSRNFGANVLTF
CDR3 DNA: TGTGCCAGCAGCTCCCGAAACTTCGGGGCCAACGTCCTGACTTTC

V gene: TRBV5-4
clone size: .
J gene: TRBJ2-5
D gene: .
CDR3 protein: CASSGPGGETQYF
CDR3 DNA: TGTGCCAGCAGCGGTCCTGGAGGAGAGACCCAGTACTTC

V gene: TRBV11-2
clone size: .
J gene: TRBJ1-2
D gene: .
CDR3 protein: CASSLVPQGYGYTF
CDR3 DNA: TGTGCCAGCAGCTTAGTTCCGCAAGGATATGGCTACACCTTC

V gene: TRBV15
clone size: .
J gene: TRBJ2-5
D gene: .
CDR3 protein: CATSRELGQGGETQYF
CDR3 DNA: TGTGCCACCAGCAGAGAACTAGGACAGGGAGGGGAGACCCAGTACTTC

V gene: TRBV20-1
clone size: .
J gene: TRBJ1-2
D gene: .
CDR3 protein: CSASIRVFNGYTF
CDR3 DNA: TGCAGTGCTAGTATCCGGGTTTTTAATGGCTACACCTTC